These 28 T cell receptor beta chains originate from one sample sequenced in a study of cytomegalovirus exposure and HLA in healthy donors. The PCR contained 60 Vbeta and 13 Jbeta primers. Sequencing used immunoSEQ multiplex PCR; TCRdb keeps in-frame clones, though not all of them. The table includes 83,000 or so clones, more than 80% detected once. Sequences were obtained from PBMCs. These receptors all come from a woman in her 30s in good health and CMV-seronegative.

This clone appeared once. CDR3 residues: CASSFQGSSNEQFF. The CDR3, as DNA: TGCGCCAGCAGCTTCCAGGGGTCTTCTAATGAGCAGTTCTTC. This chain joins TRBV5-1 and TRBJ2-1, with D perhaps TRBD1 (6 bases). Trimming shortened V by 2 bases and J by 7 bases, and 13 bases separated the two germline ends. Looked up from germline, CDR1 is SGHRS and CDR2 is YFSETQ. CDR3 length equals 14 residues.

The chain has TRBV27 and TRBJ2-1, with TRBD2 matching 8 bases. The junction had 15 bases not matched to a gene; V was cut back by 4 bases and J by 4 bases. CDR1 is MNHEY, CDR2 SMNVEV, per germline (reference sequence). There are 18 residues in the CDR3. The CDR3, as DNA: TGTGCCAGCAGTTCAAACAGGCTCCCGCGACTAGCGTACAATGAGCAGTTCTTC. Its translation is CASSSNRLPRLAYNEQFF.

V is TRBV6-1 and J is TRBJ1-1; possibly TRBD1 for D (6 bases). This CDR3 region has 14 residues. The germline V and J ends were trimmed by 2 bases and 7 bases, with 14 bases remaining between them. Germline loops: CDR1 MNHNS, CDR2 SASEGT. Here the CDR3 reads CASSEWAGENEAFF. The DNA of the CDR3 is TGTGCCAGCAGTGAATGGGCAGGGGAAAATGAAGCTTTCTTT.

This clone was recorded only once. The chain has TRBV5-6 and TRBJ1-3; 10 bases fit TRBD1. Germline CDR1 and CDR2: SGHDT and YYEEEE. Trimming at V came to 4 bases and at J to 4 bases, leaving 2 bases not matched to a gene. This CDR3 comprises 14 residues. The CDR3 DNA is TGTGCCAGCAGCCGGACAGGGGGAGGAAACACCATATATTTT. Translating it yields CASSRTGGGNTIYF. The full variable domain, in which reference TRBV5-6 and TRBJ1-3 provide the parts outside the CDR3, is DAGVTQSPTHLIKTRGQQVTLRCSPKSGHDTVSWYQQALGQGPQFIFQYYEEEERQRGNFPDRFSGHQFPNYSSELNVNALLLGDSALYLCASSRTGGGNTIYFGEGSWLTVV.

This rearrangement joins TRBV27 to TRBJ1-4; D is possibly TRBD1 (6 bases). The length of the CDR3 is 13 residues. Trimming removed 8 bases at V and 3 bases at J, with 10 bases between. Germline loops: CDR1 MNHEY, CDR2 SMNVEV (reference sequence). The CDR3 here is CASAGVANEKLFF. CDR3 in DNA: TGTGCCAGCGCAGGGGTGGCTAATGAAAAACTGTTTTTT.

This clone appeared once. This chain links TRBV14 with TRBJ2-2; 7 bases are shared with TRBD2. This CDR3 is built from 19 residues. Germline assignment: CDR1 SGHDN and CDR2 FVKESK. After removal of 4 bases from V and 0 bases from J, the junction contained 14 bases not matched to a gene. The CDR3 region has the DNA TGTGCCAGCAGCCCCAAGCGACGGGGACTATTGACGAACACCGGGGAGCTGTTTTTT. The encoded protein is CASSPKRRGLLTNTGELFF.

This sequence joins TRBV19 and TRBJ2-4, with D possibly TRBD1 on 6 matching bases. Germline CDR1 reads LNHDA; CDR2 reads SQIVND (reference sequence). The CDR3 consists of 16 residues. With 3 bases removed from V and 0 bases from J, the gap between germline ends came to 12 bases. CDR3 coding DNA: TGTGCCAGTAGTATTCAGGACAGACTAGCCAAAAACATTCAGTACTTC. Residues: CASSIQDRLAKNIQYF.

The chain has TRBV30 and TRBJ1-2; D is possibly TRBD1 (5 bases). The CDR3 consists of 14 residues. Germline CDR1 and CDR2: GTSNPN and SVGIG (reference sequence). V gave up 0 bases and J gave up 2 bases, with 10 bases separating them. The CDR3 DNA is TGTGCCTGGAGTGTACAGGCACCGAACTATGGCTACACCTTC. This translates into CAWSVQAPNYGYTF.

This clone was detected only a few times. The rearrangement joins TRBV6-1 to TRBJ1-2; D unclear. This CDR3 has 15 residues. Germline V gene data show CDR1 as MNHNS and CDR2 as SASEGT. Trimming removed 6 bases at V and 4 bases at J, with 18 bases between. CDR3 sequence: CASRPQESSAYGYTF. The CDR3 coding sequence is TGTGCCAGCAGGCCTCAGGAATCCTCGGCCTATGGCTACACCTTC.

J is TRBJ1-4 and V is TRBV5-1; D is uncertain. The germline V gene has CDR1 SGHRS and CDR2 YFSETQ. Deletions cut 0 bases from V and 7 bases from J, with 16 bases between. The CDR3 has 16 residues. This CDR3 reads CASSLGAQAGSEKLFF. The CDR3 DNA reads TGCGCCAGCAGCTTGGGGGCCCAGGCGGGGAGTGAAAAACTGTTTTTT. The entire variable domain, with the rest obtained from reference TRBV5-1 and TRBJ1-4, is as follows: KAGVTQTPRYLIKTRGQQVTLSCSPISGHRSVSWYQQTPGQGLQFLFEYFSETQRNKGNFPGRFSGRQFSNSRSEMNVSTLELGDSALYLCASSLGAQAGSEKLFFGSGTQLSVL.

The chain combines TRBV5-4 with TRBJ2-7, with TRBD1 matching over 8 bases. Germline V gene sequence: CDR1 SGHNT, CDR2 YYREEE (reference sequence). The V and J ends lost 4 bases and 2 bases, in that order; junction bases with no gene match: 5. This CDR3 spans 14 amino acids. Written as DNA, the CDR3 is TGTGCCAGCAGCGGACAGGGAGGCACCTACGAGCAGTACTTC. Its protein is CASSGQGGTYEQYF. The full variable domain, with the rest looked up from reference TRBV5-4 and TRBJ2-7, is ETGVTQSPTHLIKTRGQQVTLRCSSQSGHNTVSWYQQALGQGPQFIFQYYREEENGRGNFPPRFSGLQFPNYSSELNVNALELDDSALYLCASSGQGGTYEQYFGPGTRLTVT.

J is TRBJ2-3 and V is TRBV5-5; 12 bases line up with TRBD1. The CDR3 is 15 residues long. J gave up 6 bases and V 4 bases, and 6 bases lay outside the gene matches. Looked up from germline, CDR1 is SGHKS and CDR2 is YYEKEE (reference sequence). The DNA for the CDR3 is TGTGCCAGCAGCCCGGGACAGGGGGCTTTGGATACGCAGTATTTT. This sequence encodes CASSPGQGALDTQYF.

V is TRBV10-3 and J is TRBJ2-7; 7 nucleotides line up with TRBD2. The germline V gene encodes CDR1 ENHRY and CDR2 SYGVKD. Germline trimming cut 4 bases from V and 7 bases from J; bases unmatched to any gene: 7. This CDR3 comprises 13 residues. CDR3 coding DNA: TGTGCCATCAGTGGGGGGGGTGAGAGGGAGCAGTACTTC. Translated, it gives CAISGGGEREQYF.

This sequence joins TRBV27 and TRBJ2-7, with unresolved D. From germline, CDR1 is MNHEY and CDR2 SMNVEV (reference sequence). The length of the CDR3 is 14 residues. Trimming left V 5 bases short and J 1 base short, with 12 bases between. CDR3: CASSGIYNSYEQYF. CDR3 nucleotides: TGTGCCAGCAGTGGTATTTACAATTCCTACGAGCAGTACTTC.

The chain couples TRBV5-1 to TRBJ2-2; TRBD1 matches at 8 bases. Trimming at V came to 4 bases and at J to 3 bases, leaving 14 bases not matched to a gene. The CDR3 covers 18 residues. Per the germline V gene, CDR1 is SGHRS and CDR2 is YFSETQ. CDR3 amino acids: CASSPRTGQHPYTGELFF. The CDR3 nucleotides read TGCGCCAGCAGCCCCCGGACAGGGCAACATCCCTACACCGGGGAGCTGTTTTTT.

This chain links TRBV25-1 with TRBJ1-1; 9 positions match TRBD1. CDR1 is MGHDK and CDR2 is SYGVNS in the germline V gene. V lost 8 bases and J lost 0; bases outside the gene matches: 1. The CDR3 has 13 residues. In DNA, the CDR3 is TGTGCCAGCTGGGACAGGGTGAACACTGAAGCTTTCTTT. Translation gives CASWDRVNTEAFF.

V is TRBV2 and J is TRBJ2-7, with 13 bases aligning to TRBD2. V gave up 8 bases and J gave up 3 bases; unmatched junction bases: 10. Per germline, CDR1 SNHLY and CDR2 FYNNEI. The CDR3 has 16 residues. CDR3 in DNA: TGTGCCAGCCTCGGGACTAGCGGGATTGGCGTCTACGAGCAGTACTTC. Translated: CASLGTSGIGVYEQYF.

The chain joins TRBV4-3 to TRBJ2-3; TRBD2 matches at 9 bases. Germline V gene lookup returns CDR1 LGHNA and CDR2 YSLEER. The CDR3 runs 17 residues. The ends lost 0 bases at V and 1 base at J; junction bases unmatched: 5. CDR3 DNA: TGCGCCAGCAGCCAAGATTTAGGACTAGCGCGCACAGATACGCAGTATTTT. Amino acid sequence: CASSQDLGLARTDTQYF.

This rearrangement joins TRBV18 to TRBJ1-3; no firm D call. The CDR3 totals 15 residues. Trimming removed 5 bases from V and 0 bases from J, with 11 bases in between. From germline, CDR1 is KGHSH and CDR2 LQKENI. The chain's CDR3 is CASSSGRTSGNTIYF. CDR3 coding DNA: TGTGCCAGCTCATCCGGGAGGACCTCTGGAAACACCATATATTTT.

The chain has TRBV6-5 and TRBJ2-7; the D gene is possibly TRBD2 (6 bases). The germline V and J ends were trimmed by 2 bases and 4 bases, with 12 bases remaining between them. Germline V gene sequence: CDR1 MNHEY, CDR2 SVGAGI. The CDR3 consists of 14 residues. This CDR3 reads CASSYRREEYEQYF. The CDR3 region has the DNA TGTGCCAGCAGTTACCGGCGGGAAGAATACGAGCAGTACTTC.

A few counts support this clone. V gene TRBV2 combines with J gene TRBJ2-7; perhaps TRBD1 as D (6 bases). CDR3 length equals 14 residues. V lost 4 bases and J lost 9, with 19 bases in between. Germline V gene data show CDR1 as SNHLY and CDR2 as FYNNEI. The DNA for the CDR3 is TGTGCCAGCAGTGTTGGCAGGGGCTTTCTTCGGCAGTACTTC. It translates to CASSVGRGFLRQYF.

The V gene is TRBV6-4, the J gene TRBJ2-5; TRBD2 aligns across 12 bases. The J call is doubtful: the DNA matches TRBJ2-7 better. Germline V gene data show CDR1 as MRHNA and CDR2 as SNTAGT. CDR3 length: 19 amino acids. The CDR3 bases are TGTGCCAGCAGTGACTCGAGACTAGCGGGAGTCCGAGTGGACTACGAGCAGTACTTC. Protein sequence: CASSDSRLAGVRVDYEQYF.

V is TRBV5-1 and J is TRBJ2-5; 8 positions match TRBD2. The CDR3 totals 14 residues. The V segment lost 0 bases and the J segment 5 bases; nucleotides outside the gene matches: 3. Germline V gives CDR1 SGHRS, CDR2 YFSETQ. DNA for the CDR3: TGCGCCAGCAGCTTGGAGCGGGGGTGGGAGACCCAGTACTTC. It specifies CASSLERGWETQYF.

Only one count was recorded for this clone. The rearrangement joins TRBV9 to TRBJ1-5; weak D call: TRBD1 (6 bases). The CDR3 runs to 15 residues. Germline CDR1 and CDR2: SGDLS and YYNGEE. Trimming took off 3 bases at V and 5 bases at J, with 15 bases between the two ends. CDR3: CASSGGGGADQPQHF. CDR3 sequence (DNA): TGTGCCAGCAGCGGGGGTGGGGGGGCAGATCAGCCCCAGCATTTT.

The chain has TRBV28 and TRBJ2-7; TRBD2 matches 13 bases. Germline CDR1 is MDHEN and CDR2 is SYDVKM. CDR3 length: 16 amino acids. Unmatched junction bases numbered 14, after V lost 4 bases and J lost 11 bases. The CDR3 nucleotides read TGTGCCAGCAGTTCCACGGGACTAGCGGGAATTCATGTGGAGTACTTC. It is translated as CASSSTGLAGIHVEYF.

The CDR3 coding sequence is TGTGCCAGCAGTCCCCGTGACAGGTATAGCAATCAGCCCCAGCATTTT. It yields the protein CASSPRDRYSNQPQHF. J is TRBJ1-5 and V is TRBV2, with a tentative D call TRBD1 (6 bases). This CDR3 is built from 16 residues. The germline gives CDR1 SNHLY, CDR2 FYNNEI. V shed 5 bases and J shed 0 bases, with 14 bases lying between them. The whole variable domain, filled in from reference TRBV2 and TRBJ1-5, reads EPEVTQTPSHQVTQMGQEVILRCVPISNHLYFYWYRQILGQKVEFLVSFYNNEISEKSEIFDDQFSVERPDGSNFTLKIRSTKLEDSAMYFCASSPRDRYSNQPQHFGDGTRLSIL.

This clone was found once. CDR3: CASSRTGTSVYNEQFF. CDR3 nucleotides: TGCGCCAGCAGTCGAACCGGGACTAGCGTATACAATGAGCAGTTCTTC. The chain uses TRBV5-1 and TRBJ2-1; 10 bases are shared with TRBD2. CDR3 length: 16 amino acids. Germline-derived CDR1 and CDR2 are SGHRS and YFSETQ. V trimming: 5 bases; J trimming: 4 bases; junction bases outside the gene matches: 9. Full variable domain (outside the CDR3, taken from reference TRBV5-1 and TRBJ2-1): KAGVTQTPRYLIKTRGQQVTLSCSPISGHRSVSWYQQTPGQGLQFLFEYFSETQRNKGNFPGRFSGRQFSNSRSEMNVSTLELGDSALYLCASSRTGTSVYNEQFFGPGTRLTVL.

This sequence joins TRBV7-2 and TRBJ2-1; possible D gene TRBD2, 5 bases. The CDR3 is made up of 14 amino acids. V lost 7 bases to trimming and J lost 11 bases, with 21 bases between them. Germline lookup yields CDR1 SGHTA and CDR2 FQGNSA. The CDR3 DNA follows: TGTGCCAGCAAGAGATCAGGACTCTTACAACAGCAGTTCTTC. Its translation is CASKRSGLLQQQFF.